This T cell receptor beta chain was sequenced for a study of T-cell memory formation after mild COVID-19. This clonotype was counted at least ten times. The CDR3 spans 12 residues. J gave up 8 bases and V 2 bases, and 4 bases lay outside the gene matches. From germline, CDR1 is SQVTM and CDR2 ANQGSEA. TCRdb processed the 5' RACE reads anew with MiXCR; each CDR3 protein has one entry. The sample gives 75,000 to 95,000 distinct CDR3 sequences, more than 12% of which show up once; about two fifths is in the top ten. Material: PBMCs or a T cell subset sorted from them (not recorded which). The chain has TRBV29-1 and TRBJ1-1; TRBD1 agrees at 8 bases. This TCR was sampled from a man younger than 35 who had mild COVID-19 (a few samples of this study predate the infection). Cell type and time point are not known. CDR3 protein: CSVERAGGEAFF. The CDR3 region has the DNA TGCAGCGTTGAACGGGCAGGGGGCGAAGCTTTCTTT.